The 31 T cell receptor beta chains presented below share a single source sample, sequenced in a study. Clones were sequenced by immunoSEQ multiplex PCR, and TCRdb holds only the in-frame ones, with some missing. The sample records roughly 68,000 clones, approximately 92% being singletons. Sequencing input: PBMCs. The receptor set was obtained from a man between 35 and 55 years old with rheumatoid arthritis.

This rearrangement joins TRBV5-1 to TRBJ2-5; TRBD1 matches at 8 bases. Germline V lookup: CDR1 SGHRS, CDR2 YFSETQ. V lost 3 bases to trimming and J lost 1 base; unmatched junction nucleotides: 5. The CDR3 is 15 amino acids. CDR3 sequence: CASSSGDRIQETQYF. CDR3 nucleotide sequence: TGCGCCAGCAGCTCGGGGGACAGGATCCAAGAGACCCAGTACTTC.

This chain links TRBV5-1 with TRBJ2-1; 9 positions agree with TRBD2. Germline V CDR1 and CDR2: SGHRS, YFSETQ. V lost 1 base and J lost 8; bases outside the gene matches: 10. The CDR3 sequence is 16 residues long. This CDR3 is CASSLTASGKGDEQFF. Written as DNA, the CDR3 is TGCGCCAGCAGCTTGACGGCTAGCGGGAAGGGTGATGAGCAGTTCTTC.

This chain connects TRBV7-6 to TRBJ1-3; D call uncertain. There are 13 residues in the CDR3. The ends were cut back, 5 bases at V and 0 bases at J, with 5 bases in the middle. The germline V gene has CDR1 SGHVS and CDR2 FNYEAQ. CDR3 sequence reads: CASSMSSGNTIYF. Here the CDR3 DNA reads TGTGCCAGCAGCATGAGCTCTGGAAACACCATATATTTT.

V gene TRBV9 combines with J gene TRBJ2-1; the D call may be TRBD1 or TRBD2 (6 bases each). Per germline, CDR1 SGDLS and CDR2 YYNGEE. CDR3 length: 15 amino acids. V lost 0 bases and J 8 bases, leaving 15 bases between the germline ends. The CDR3 here is CASSVVLGGLDEQFF. In DNA form, the CDR3 reads TGTGCCAGCAGCGTAGTTCTGGGGGGCCTGGATGAGCAGTTCTTC.

CDR3 loop: CASRQGSTEAFF. DNA of the CDR3: TGTGCCAGCAGGCAGGGCTCCACTGAAGCTTTCTTT. This chain links TRBV6-5 with TRBJ1-1; possible D gene TRBD1, 5 bases. Trimming took off 6 bases at V and 4 bases at J, with 9 bases between the two ends. The CDR3 consists of 12 residues. Germline-derived CDR1 and CDR2 are MNHEY and SVGAGI.

This rearrangement joins TRBV18 to TRBJ1-5, with TRBD1 matching 9 bases. Germline loops: CDR1 KGHSH, CDR2 LQKENI. The J segment lost 5 bases and the V segment lost 3 bases, leaving 2 bases of the junction unmatched. The length of the CDR3 is 14 residues. The CDR3 coding sequence is TGTGCCAGCTCACCGGGACAGGGACATCAGCCCCAGCATTTT. Its protein product is CASSPGQGHQPQHF.

The chain employs TRBV5-1 and TRBJ2-2; D uncertain. This CDR3 has 12 amino acids. Germline V gene data show CDR1 as SGHRS and CDR2 as YFSETQ. The V and J ends lost 4 bases and 6 bases respectively, with 7 bases between them. The CDR3 DNA sequence: TGCGCCAGCAGCCCCGACGCCGGGGAGCTGTTTTTT. The encoded protein is CASSPDAGELFF.

V gene TRBV5-1 combines with J gene TRBJ2-7; D is ambiguous. This CDR3 has 15 residues. The V end was cut by 1 base, the J end by 2 bases, with 13 bases between. Germline V lookup: CDR1 SGHRS, CDR2 YFSETQ. The CDR3 DNA reads TGCGCCAGCAGCTTGACACCCCAAACTCCCTACGAGCAGTACTTC. It is translated as CASSLTPQTPYEQYF.

The chain uses TRBV7-2 and TRBJ2-3; 9 nucleotides line up with TRBD2. Trimming removed 4 bases from V and 4 bases from J; junction bases left unmatched: 6. Germline values: CDR1 SGHTA, CDR2 FQGNSA. The CDR3 covers 15 residues. The CDR3 DNA reads as TGTGCCAGCAGCTCTCCGGGACTAGCTGCAGATACGCAGTATTTT. Protein sequence: CASSSPGLAADTQYF.

This sequence joins TRBV2 and TRBJ2-1, with 12 bases lining up with TRBD2. The CDR3 sequence is 15 residues long. V lost 5 bases, J lost 4 bases, and 3 bases stayed unmatched. CDR1 SNHLY and CDR2 FYNNEI come from the germline V gene. The CDR3 sequence is CASSRLAGAYNEQFF. CDR3 coding DNA: TGTGCCAGCAGTCGACTAGCGGGAGCGTACAATGAGCAGTTCTTC.

The chain employs TRBV7-2 and TRBJ1-2, with 10 bases lining up with TRBD1. CDR1 and CDR2 from the germline V gene are SGHTA and FQGNSA. V was clipped by 4 bases and J by 4 bases; unmatched bases: 6. The CDR3 loop spans 15 amino acids. CDR3 region: CASSSGQGEIYGYTF. CDR3 DNA: TGTGCCAGCAGCTCAGGACAGGGGGAGATCTATGGCTACACCTTC.

The chain employs TRBV2 and TRBJ1-6; 9 positions agree with TRBD1. The V gene's germline CDR1 is SNHLY and CDR2 FYNNEI. CDR3 length: 16 amino acids. V lost 6 bases and J lost 4; bases outside the gene matches: 7. CDR3 in DNA: TGTGCCAGCAGCACAGGGGGCTCCTTATATAATTCACCCCTCCACTTT. This codes for CASSTGGSLYNSPLHF.

This clone was seen only once. The genes are TRBV3-1 (or the pseudogene TRBV3-2) and TRBJ2-2; no reliable D call. Germline CDR1 reads LGHDT; CDR2 reads YNNKEL (reference sequence). The CDR3 covers 15 residues. Trimming took off 2 bases at V and 4 bases at J, with 11 bases between the two ends. The CDR3 here is CASSQSSGVTGELFF. CDR3 bases: TGTGCCAGCAGCCAAAGCTCAGGAGTCACCGGGGAGCTGTTTTTT.

J is TRBJ1-3 and V is TRBV29-1; D ambiguous. The CDR3 spans 13 residues. CDR1 and CDR2 (germline): SQVTM, ANQGSEA. V was cut by 2 bases and J by 0 bases, with 5 bases left in between. This chain's CDR3 is CSVETYSGNTIYF. The CDR3 DNA reads TGCAGCGTTGAAACTTACTCTGGAAACACCATATATTTT.

This sequence joins TRBV7-2 and TRBJ2-7; 9 bases line up with TRBD2. The CDR3 runs 14 residues. Germline trimming cut 5 bases from V and 3 bases from J; bases unmatched to any gene: 5. Germline V gene sequence: CDR1 SGHTA, CDR2 FQGNSA. CDR3 in amino acids: CASSPASGNYEQYF. The CDR3 coding sequence is TGTGCCAGCAGCCCCGCTAGCGGGAACTACGAGCAGTACTTC. The whole variable domain, filled in from reference TRBV7-2 and TRBJ2-7, reads GAGVSQSPSNKVTEKGKDVELRCDPISGHTALYWYRQSLGQGLEFLIYFQGNSAPDKSGLPSDRFSAERTGGSVSTLTIQRTQQEDSAVYLCASSPASGNYEQYFGPGTRLTVT.

The chain is built from TRBV3-1 (or the pseudogene TRBV3-2) and TRBJ2-1; no clear D. The CDR3 totals 17 residues. V lost 3 bases, J lost 0 bases, and 15 bases lay in between. Germline values: CDR1 LGHDT, CDR2 YNNKEL (reference sequence). The CDR3: CASSQGLRRGSYNEQFF. The CDR3 nucleotides are TGTGCCAGCAGCCAGGGCCTTCGTCGAGGCTCCTACAATGAGCAGTTCTTC.

The chain recombines TRBV19 with TRBJ2-6; 7 bases agree with TRBD1. The germline V gene encodes CDR1 LNHDA and CDR2 SQIVND (reference sequence). V was clipped by 4 bases and J by 4 bases; unmatched bases: 13. This CDR3 is built from 18 residues. CDR3 nucleotides: TGTGCCAGTAGTACAACACTAAACAGGGGACCCGGGGCCAACGTCCTGACTTTC. Residues: CASSTTLNRGPGANVLTF.

The rearrangement links TRBV4-3 to TRBJ1-5; no reliable D call. The germline V and J ends were trimmed by 0 bases and 2 bases, with 14 bases remaining between them. This CDR3 region has 17 residues. Germline values: CDR1 LGHNA, CDR2 YSLEER. CDR3 sequence: CASSQDRAASGNQPQHF. The CDR3 region has the DNA TGCGCCAGCAGCCAAGATAGGGCCGCGTCGGGCAATCAGCCCCAGCATTTT.

The V gene is TRBV6-5, the J gene TRBJ2-3, with 11 bases matching TRBD2. This CDR3 has 16 residues. In germline, CDR1 is MNHEY, CDR2 SVGAGI. The V gene end was trimmed by 0 bases and the J gene end by 6 bases; junction bases not matched to a gene: 5. The CDR3 is CASSYSTSGRVDTQYF. The DNA of the CDR3 is TGTGCCAGCAGTTACTCCACTAGCGGGAGAGTGGATACGCAGTATTTT.

This clone has just one count. The V call is TRBV5-4, the J call TRBJ1-2, with D hard to call. The CDR3 runs to 11 residues. V was trimmed by 4 bases and J by 6 bases, leaving 7 bases between them. Germline V gene sequence: CDR1 SGHNT, CDR2 YYREEE (reference sequence). Here the CDR3 reads CASSREDGYTF. The DNA of the CDR3 is TGTGCCAGCAGCCGGGAGGATGGCTACACCTTC. Variable domain in full (rest from reference TRBV5-4 and TRBJ1-2): ETGVTQSPTHLIKTRGQQVTLRCSSQSGHNTVSWYQQALGQGPQFIFQYYREEENGRGNFPPRFSGLQFPNYSSELNVNALELDDSALYLCASSREDGYTFGSGTRLTVV.

This clone was detected once. This chain links TRBV9 with TRBJ1-1; 7 nucleotides align to TRBD1. Germline trimming cut 1 base from V and 1 base from J; bases unmatched to any gene: 4. Germline V CDR1 and CDR2: SGDLS, YYNGEE. The CDR3 has 15 residues. As DNA, the CDR3 is TGTGCCAGCAGCGTACCCAGGGGGGGGAACACTGAAGCTTTCTTT. Protein: CASSVPRGGNTEAFF.

The CDR3 DNA reads TGTGCCAGCAGCTTAGCGATGGAGACCCAGTACTTC. The encoded protein is CASSLAMETQYF. The chain is built from TRBV7-9 and TRBJ2-5; no definite D call. This CDR3 spans 12 amino acids. Trimming took 0 bases from V and 5 from J, leaving 4 bases between them. Germline-derived CDR1 and CDR2 are SEHNR and FQNEAQ (reference sequence).

V and J are TRBV28 and TRBJ1-4; weak D call: TRBD1 (5 bases). V was trimmed by 5 bases and J by 6 bases, leaving 16 bases between them. The CDR3 has 15 residues. The germline CDR1 and CDR2 sequences are MDHEN and SYDVKM. The CDR3 DNA sequence: TGTGCCAGCAGTCCCCACGAGGGGCGCGATGAAAAACTGTTTTTT. Translation: CASSPHEGRDEKLFF.

This chain connects TRBV5-5 to TRBJ1-5; D uncertain. The CDR3 has 14 amino acids. Trimming shortened V by 3 bases and J by 7 bases, and 14 bases separated the two germline ends. Germline assignment: CDR1 SGHKS and CDR2 YYEKEE (reference sequence). This CDR3 reads CASSSGVGYQPQHF. As DNA, the CDR3 is TGTGCCAGCAGCTCCGGGGTGGGGTACCAGCCCCAGCATTTT.

The chain combines TRBV6-5 with TRBJ2-7, with 11 bases identical to TRBD1. CDR1 is MNHEY, CDR2 SVGAGI, per germline. V trimming: 7 bases; J trimming: 3 bases; junction bases outside the gene matches: 5. The CDR3 has 14 residues. CDR3 region: CASTPGQGVYEQYF. The CDR3 DNA is TGTGCCAGCACCCCGGGACAGGGGGTCTACGAGCAGTACTTC.

The CDR3 DNA reads TGTGCCAGCAGCTTGTCCAAAATTACTAGCGCTAACTATGGCTACACCTTC. This gives the protein CASSLSKITSANYGYTF. The chain links TRBV7-8 to TRBJ1-2, with no clear D. Trimming cost V 3 bases and J 0 bases, with 17 bases left between them. Germline CDR1 SGHVS, CDR2 FQNEAQ. The CDR3 consists of 17 residues.

The rearrangement links TRBV30 to TRBJ2-7; 9 bases agree with TRBD2. J lost 4 bases, V lost 3 bases, and 7 bases had no gene match. This CDR3 is built from 14 residues. Germline CDR1 is GTSNPN and CDR2 is SVGIG (reference sequence). The CDR3 reads CAWRKNSGSYEQYF. For the CDR3, the DNA is TGTGCCTGGAGGAAGAATAGCGGGAGTTACGAGCAGTACTTC.

V gene TRBV11-2 combines with J gene TRBJ1-6; D is possibly TRBD1 (5 bases). There are 15 residues in the CDR3. Trimming cost V 3 bases and J 5 bases, with 11 bases left between them. Germline lookup yields CDR1 SGHAT and CDR2 FQNNGV. The CDR3 protein is CASSFRGPNNSPLHF. DNA of the CDR3: TGTGCCAGCAGCTTTAGGGGTCCAAATAATTCACCCCTCCACTTT. Full variable domain (remainder filled in from reference TRBV11-2 and TRBJ1-6): EAGVAQSPRYKIIEKRQSVAFWCNPISGHATLYWYQQILGQGPKLLIQFQNNGVVDDSQLPKDRFSAERLKGVDSTLKIQPAKLEDSAVYLCASSFRGPNNSPLHFGNGTRLTVT.

The chain uses TRBV6-5 and TRBJ2-7; 10 bases line up with TRBD2. The CDR3 is 14 amino acids. Unmatched junction bases numbered 6, after V lost 7 bases and J lost 3 bases. Germline CDR1 reads MNHEY; CDR2 reads SVGAGI. This chain's CDR3 is CASTRLAGDYEQYF. The CDR3 nucleotides read TGTGCCAGCACCCGCCTAGCGGGAGACTACGAGCAGTACTTC.

The chain is built from TRBV28 and TRBJ2-2; no clear D gene. The CDR3 length is 14 residues. Germline CDR1 and CDR2: MDHEN and SYDVKM. Trimming removed 6 bases from V and 5 bases from J, with 13 bases in between. The CDR3 here is CASSQGVRTGELFF. The DNA for the CDR3 is TGTGCCAGCAGCCAAGGAGTTAGGACCGGGGAGCTGTTTTTT.

V and J are TRBV9 and TRBJ2-5; TRBD1 agrees at 9 bases. With V trimmed by 3 bases and J by 1 base, 7 bases remained unmatched. Germline loops: CDR1 SGDLS, CDR2 YYNGEE. The CDR3 has 16 amino acids. Written as DNA, the CDR3 is TGTGCCAGCAGCGCCTGGACAGGGGCTGGCCAAGAGACCCAGTACTTC. Protein sequence: CASSAWTGAGQETQYF.